The T cell receptor (beta chain) described here comes from a study of shared clonotypes between healthy human individuals (dated by TCRdb to the early 2020s). Study-level background: Two women and a few men aged 18 to 49 years were included in the cohort. Per donor, leukapheresis produced somewhere between about 0.94 and 9.5 billion PBMCs. Blood TCR repertoires of a handful of healthy adults were deeply sequenced to estimate repertoire size and the extent of clonotype sharing between individuals. Libraries were prepared and TCR repertoires were sequenced by different laboratories using diverse techniques, in order to increase sequencing depth and limit assay-specific biases. For each donor, CD4 naive and CD4 memory were each given three plates, CD8 naive was given two plates, and CD8 memory was given one plate. General findings and caveats noted by the study authors: Pairwise subsampling indicated that sequencing depth was expected to affect the degree of clonotype sharing among donors. Estimated clonotype richness was generally larger for naive than for memory subsets. Across four donors, about 5% of naive CD4, approximately 3.6% of naive CD8, around 2.1% of memory CD4, and about 0.44% of memory CD8 clonotypes were shared. The small number of donors limited the genetic and exposure-history diversity represented. Compared with non-shared clonotypes, clonotypes shared by all four sorted-subset donors had higher generation probabilities. Even with the large sequencing depth, rarefaction of the sorted-subset datasets indicated that sequencing was incomplete. Sampling was restricted to blood, and TCR repertoires in tissues likely differ from the TCR repertoires found in blood.

Cut back by 1 base and 1 base, the V and J ends lie 6 bases apart. Inclusive of the bounding cysteine and phenylalanine, the CDR3 is 14 residues long. Of the read, only the CDR3 DNA is kept; its 42 bases are in frame from base 1. In the germline V gene, CDR1 corresponds to SGHDT and CDR2 to YYEEEE. Donors were healthy HIV-negative adults with no recently reported acute infections or vaccinations. All donors were Caucasian adults living in Nashville, Tennessee, USA. CD4+ T cells were enriched by magnetic negative selection; naive cells were then positively selected on CD45RA, and the negative fraction formed the memory subset. Blood was obtained by leukapheresis, after which PBMCs were separated by Ficoll-Histopaque density gradient centrifugation and cryopreserved in liquid nitrogen vapor phase. Analytical flow cytometry was used to check the purity and quantity of every magnetically sorted T cell population. Each sorted fraction had its genomic DNA isolated and then quantified by UV absorbance on a Nanodrop 2000c.

Using the deep immunoSEQ assay, TCR CDR3 regions were amplified from genomic DNA by multiplex PCR. Genomic DNA extracted from each cell subset was distributed evenly over all wells of several immunoSEQ 96-well plates, and each plate served as one replicate. For sorted subsets, approximately 0.2 ug of genomic DNA, equivalent to 25,000 to 35,000 T cell genomes, went into each replicate PCR. Purified libraries were quantified with a Qubit 3.0 fluorometer, sized on a Bioanalyzer 2100, and re-quantified with the KAPA Library Quantification kit. Each immunoSEQ 96-well plate was sequenced on its own single-read 150-cycle Illumina NextSeq 550 flow cell. On the authors' methods: Because the immunoSEQ output held only junctional sequences and lacked quality scores, the filtering could not match the filtering applied to full-length reads. To assign V/J genes and CDR3, sequences were annotated using PyIR, a Python wrapper for IgBLAST v1.9, with IMGT germline references. Reads were filtered out if the reads had weak V/J assignments (E-value above 1e-6), no CDR3, stop codons, out-of-frame junctions, or ambiguous translated residues. V3J clonotypes were defined as sequences sharing an identical inferred V gene, J gene, and CDR3 amino acid sequence. Percentage overlap between repertoires was calculated by dividing the number of shared unique clonotypes by the size of the smaller repertoire. RTK rarefaction, the Chao1 estimator, and Recon v2.1 estimates of unobserved clonotypes were used to assess repertoire richness. Generation probabilities were computed with OLGA for all TCRbeta clonotypes obtained by the gDNA method from several donors. This immuneACCESS table, as held by TCRdb, lists in-frame sequences with V and J called but not all clones. Of the missing ones, under half trace to an unresolved V gene in checked studies; the others have no known cause. V and J calls and clone size follow that table, whereas D and trimming were derived from the DNA. For this sample the table gives some 2,000,000 clones, of which around 95% were detected only once. The biggest ten clones account for about 0.13% of the sample.

This clone has just a few counts. Its target antigen remains unknown. No clone much larger than this one lies a single base away; base qualities are absent. Additional DNA sequences in this sample encode the identical CDR3. The sample consisted of naive CD4+ T cells sorted from blood. The meaning of the sample's cell subset or site label: CD45RA+ positively selected. The chain links TRBV5-6 with TRBJ1-5, with the D segment identity uncertain. The receptor was derived from a man younger than 35 in good health. The CDR3 loop reads CASSLRGSNQPQHF. The base sequence is TGTGCCAGCAGCTTGAGAGGGAGCAATCAGCCCCAGCATTTT.